These T cell receptor beta chains were read from a single sample in a study of CD4 T cells in relation to SARS-CoV-2 and coronaviruses. This table comes from immunoSEQ multiplex PCR, and its TCRdb copy is limited to in-frame clones, with some not included. There are roughly 57,000 clones in the sample; about nine tenths occur only once, and approximately 1.5% lies in the top ten. The source material was memory CD4+ T cells from PBMCs. The receptors stem from a human donor in good health. CDR3s include the opening cysteine and the closing phenylalanine or tryptophan. Fields, in order: clone size, J gene, V gene, D gene, CDR3 protein, CDR3 DNA. D genes are given only for firm matches. Some rows mark clone size as missing; the rest say once, few, many or name a class of expanded clone.

clone size: -; J gene: TRBJ2-1; V gene: TRBV7-9; D gene: -; CDR3 protein: CASSSQYNEQFF; CDR3 DNA: TGTGCCAGCAGCTCCCAGTACAATGAGCAGTTCTTC
clone size: -; J gene: TRBJ2-5; V gene: TRBV5-8; D gene: TRBD1; CDR3 protein: CASSLGDRGDQETQYF; CDR3 DNA: TGTGCCAGCAGCTTGGGAGACAGGGGGGACCAAGAGACCCAGTACTTC
clone size: -; J gene: TRBJ1-1; V gene: TRBV19; D gene: -; CDR3 protein: CASRGGRGGEAFF; CDR3 DNA: TGTGCCAGTAGAGGGGGGAGAGGCGGGGAAGCTTTCTTT
clone size: -; J gene: TRBJ2-7; V gene: TRBV9; D gene: TRBD2; CDR3 protein: CASSLGAGVAGEQYF; CDR3 DNA: TGTGCCAGCAGCCTCGGAGCGGGAGTAGCGGGGGAGCAGTACTTC
clone size: -; J gene: TRBJ2-7; V gene: TRBV5-4; D gene: -; CDR3 protein: CASRSDSSYEQYF; CDR3 DNA: TGTGCCAGCAGATCTGACAGTTCCTACGAGCAGTACTTC
clone size: -; J gene: TRBJ2-3; V gene: TRBV9; D gene: -; CDR3 protein: CASSSRRQVTLTDTQYF; CDR3 DNA: TGTGCCAGCAGCTCCCGCCGACAGGTTACTCTCACAGATACGCAGTATTTT
clone size: -; J gene: TRBJ1-2; V gene: TRBV12-3/TRBV12-4; D gene: -; CDR3 protein: CASSTPNYGYTF; CDR3 DNA: TGTGCCAGCAGCACACCTAACTATGGCTACACCTTC
clone size: -; J gene: TRBJ2-1; V gene: TRBV27; D gene: TRBD2; CDR3 protein: CASSSGLAGKNEQFF; CDR3 DNA: TGTGCCAGCAGTTCGGGACTAGCGGGAAAGAATGAGCAGTTCTTC
clone size: -; J gene: TRBJ2-7; V gene: TRBV5-6; D gene: TRBD2; CDR3 protein: CASSPGLATNYEQYF; CDR3 DNA: TGTGCCAGCAGCCCGGGACTAGCGACAAACTACGAGCAGTACTTC
clone size: -; J gene: TRBJ2-7; V gene: TRBV6-1; D gene: TRBD2; CDR3 protein: CASSEEGSGRYEQHF; CDR3 DNA: TGTGCCAGCAGTGAAGAGGGTAGCGGGAGATACGAGCAGCACTTC
clone size: -; J gene: TRBJ1-1; V gene: TRBV7-9; D gene: -; CDR3 protein: CASSPGGQRSSRAFF; CDR3 DNA: TGTGCCAGCAGCCCCGGAGGGCAGCGGAGCTCGCGGGCTTTCTTT
clone size: -; J gene: TRBJ1-5; V gene: TRBV27; D gene: -; CDR3 protein: CASSLNGNQPQHF; CDR3 DNA: TGTGCCAGCAGTTTAAACGGCAATCAGCCCCAGCATTTT
clone size: -; J gene: TRBJ1-5; V gene: TRBV28; D gene: -; CDR3 protein: CASRGTGNQPQHF; CDR3 DNA: TGTGCCAGCAGAGGGACGGGGAATCAGCCCCAGCATTTT
clone size: -; J gene: TRBJ1-4; V gene: TRBV18; D gene: -; CDR3 protein: CASSPQGWNEKLFF; CDR3 DNA: TGTGCCAGCTCACCACAAGGGTGGAATGAAAAACTGTTTTTT
clone size: -; J gene: TRBJ1-1; V gene: TRBV7-9; D gene: -; CDR3 protein: CASSPRPGGGVWTEAFF; CDR3 DNA: TGTGCCAGCAGCCCCAGACCGGGCGGGGGAGTTTGGACTGAAGCTTTCTTT
clone size: -; J gene: TRBJ2-3; V gene: TRBV7-2; D gene: -; CDR3 protein: CASTRQGPGRSADTQYF; CDR3 DNA: TGTGCCTCCACGCGACAGGGCCCAGGGAGGTCTGCAGATACGCAGTATTTT
clone size: -; J gene: TRBJ1-5; V gene: TRBV5-3; D gene: TRBD1; CDR3 protein: CARTTRTGHQPQHF; CDR3 DNA: TGTGCCAGAACCACCCGGACAGGGCATCAGCCCCAGCATTTT
clone size: -; J gene: TRBJ2-2; V gene: TRBV28; D gene: TRBD2; CDR3 protein: CASLRERGVGTGELFF; CDR3 DNA: TGTGCCAGCTTACGGGAGCGGGGGGTAGGCACCGGGGAGCTGTTTTTT
clone size: -; J gene: TRBJ2-3; V gene: TRBV5-1; D gene: TRBD2; CDR3 protein: CASSGRGTDTQYF; CDR3 DNA: TGCGCCAGCAGCGGGAGGGGCACAGATACGCAGTATTTT
clone size: -; J gene: TRBJ2-1; V gene: TRBV11-3; D gene: -; CDR3 protein: CASSFGGIRDNEQFF; CDR3 DNA: TGTGCCAGCAGCTTCGGAGGAATAAGAGACAATGAGCAGTTCTTC
clone size: -; J gene: TRBJ1-5; V gene: TRBV27; D gene: TRBD1; CDR3 protein: CASRATTGFQPQHF; CDR3 DNA: TGTGCCAGCAGAGCCACGACAGGGTTTCAGCCCCAGCATTTT
clone size: -; J gene: TRBJ2-7; V gene: TRBV5-1; D gene: -; CDR3 protein: CASSSDVNEQYF; CDR3 DNA: TGCGCCAGCAGCTCCGACGTGAACGAGCAGTACTTC
clone size: -; J gene: TRBJ1-1; V gene: TRBV18; D gene: -; CDR3 protein: CASSGQGSTEAFF; CDR3 DNA: TGTGCCAGCTCGGGTCAGGGGTCCACTGAAGCTTTCTTT
clone size: -; J gene: TRBJ1-4; V gene: TRBV19; D gene: TRBD1; CDR3 protein: CASIGGGTGEKLFF; CDR3 DNA: TGTGCCAGTATTGGGGGCGGGACAGGAGAAAAACTGTTTTTT
clone size: few; J gene: TRBJ2-3; V gene: TRBV28; D gene: -; CDR3 protein: CASSLAGSTDTQYF; CDR3 DNA: TGTGCCAGCAGTTTAGCGGGTAGCACAGATACGCAGTATTTT
clone size: -; J gene: TRBJ2-2; V gene: TRBV7-9; D gene: TRBD2; CDR3 protein: CASSPLAGGGGELFF; CDR3 DNA: TGTGCCAGCAGCCCCTTAGCGGGAGGCGGCGGGGAGCTGTTTTTT
clone size: -; J gene: TRBJ1-5; V gene: TRBV7-6; D gene: TRBD1; CDR3 protein: CASSLEQGAGQPQHF; CDR3 DNA: TGTGCCAGCAGCTTAGAACAGGGGGCAGGTCAGCCCCAGCATTTT
clone size: few; J gene: TRBJ2-1; V gene: TRBV11-2; D gene: -; CDR3 protein: CASSLGGSGFSYNEQFF; CDR3 DNA: TGTGCCAGCAGCTTAGGGGGGTCGGGTTTCTCCTACAATGAGCAGTTCTTC
clone size: -; J gene: TRBJ1-4; V gene: TRBV19; D gene: -; CDR3 protein: CASLGGLGEKLFF; CDR3 DNA: TGTGCCAGCTTGGGGGGGCTCGGTGAAAAACTGTTTTTT
clone size: -; J gene: TRBJ2-7; V gene: TRBV5-4; D gene: TRBD1; CDR3 protein: CASSFWDRSYEQYF; CDR3 DNA: TGTGCCAGCAGCTTCTGGGACAGGTCCTACGAGCAGTACTTC
clone size: few; J gene: TRBJ1-2; V gene: TRBV12-3/TRBV12-4; D gene: -; CDR3 protein: CASSLVSGYGYTF; CDR3 DNA: TGTGCCAGCAGTTTAGTGTCAGGGTATGGCTACACCTTC
clone size: -; J gene: TRBJ1-2; V gene: TRBV7-9; D gene: TRBD1; CDR3 protein: CASSREQGAGGYTF; CDR3 DNA: TGTGCCAGCAGCCGTGAACAGGGGGCGGGAGGCTACACCTTC
clone size: -; J gene: TRBJ2-5; V gene: TRBV14; D gene: -; CDR3 protein: CASSQDSAGTQYF; CDR3 DNA: TGTGCCAGCAGCCAAGACAGCGCCGGGACCCAGTACTTC
clone size: -; J gene: TRBJ2-5; V gene: TRBV11-3; D gene: -; CDR3 protein: CASSRGPNQETQYF; CDR3 DNA: TGTGCCAGCAGCCGGGGACCAAACCAAGAGACCCAGTACTTC
clone size: -; J gene: TRBJ2-4; V gene: TRBV6-1; D gene: TRBD2; CDR3 protein: CASSEPREAGGPLAKNIQYF; CDR3 DNA: TGTGCCAGCAGTGAACCCCGGGAAGCGGGAGGGCCTTTGGCCAAAAACATTCAGTACTTC
clone size: -; J gene: TRBJ2-7; V gene: TRBV3-1/TRBV3-2; D gene: -; CDR3 protein: CASSLSGTAHEQYF; CDR3 DNA: TGTGCCAGCAGCCTCTCCGGGACGGCACACGAGCAGTACTTC
clone size: -; J gene: TRBJ2-1; V gene: TRBV9; D gene: TRBD2; CDR3 protein: CASSVSGSGNEQFF; CDR3 DNA: TGTGCCAGCAGCGTTAGCGGGAGTGGCAATGAGCAGTTCTTC
clone size: -; J gene: TRBJ1-1; V gene: TRBV11-1; D gene: TRBD1; CDR3 protein: CASSLPRGREAFF; CDR3 DNA: TGTGCCAGCAGCTTACCTAGGGGGCGCGAAGCTTTCTTT
clone size: -; J gene: TRBJ2-5; V gene: TRBV23-1; D gene: TRBD2; CDR3 protein: CASSQPLAGQETQYF; CDR3 DNA: TGCGCCAGCAGTCAACCCCTAGCGGGTCAAGAGACCCAGTACTTC
clone size: -; J gene: TRBJ1-2; V gene: TRBV2; D gene: -; CDR3 protein: CASSVQGYGYTF; CDR3 DNA: TGTGCCAGCAGTGTACAGGGCTATGGCTACACCTTC
clone size: -; J gene: TRBJ2-3; V gene: TRBV7-3; D gene: -; CDR3 protein: CASSPVEGGTQYF; CDR3 DNA: TGTGCCAGCAGCCCAGTTGAGGGAGGTACGCAGTATTTT
clone size: -; J gene: TRBJ2-6; V gene: TRBV18; D gene: -; CDR3 protein: CASSPGDSIPSGANVLTF; CDR3 DNA: TGTGCCAGCTCCCCGGGGGACTCTATCCCCTCTGGGGCCAACGTCCTGACTTTC